Sequencing of this T cell receptor beta chain was carried out in a study of chemoradiotherapy in HPV16-positive cancers. Overall study: A couple of HPV16-positive patients' cells yielded candidate HPV-specific clones and common motifs. Study results and caveats: Non-HPV-specific T cells did not expand in tumors during treatment, whereas candidate HPV-specific clones and E7-related motifs did.

Trimming at V came to 0 bases and at J to 1 base, leaving 17 bases not matched to a gene. The CDR3 is made up of 21 amino acids. The germline CDR1 and CDR2 sequences are MGHRA and YSYEKL. Some clones are missing from TCRdb's copy, which holds only in-frame ones; the method was immunoSEQ multiplex PCR. The data show around 53,000 clones, about 92% seen once. Note on this clone: What it recognizes is unknown.

Sequencing used blood, obtained from a patient who underwent chemoradiotherapy. This chain connects TRBV4-1 to TRBJ1-4; TRBD1 matches at 7 bases. The sequence derives from a human donor with HPV-associated anogenital cancer. CDR3 sequence reads: CASSQDQGEGARVRTNEKLFF. The CDR3 DNA is TGCGCCAGCAGCCAAGATCAGGGGGAGGGGGCGCGGGTTCGAACTAATGAAAAACTGTTTTTT.